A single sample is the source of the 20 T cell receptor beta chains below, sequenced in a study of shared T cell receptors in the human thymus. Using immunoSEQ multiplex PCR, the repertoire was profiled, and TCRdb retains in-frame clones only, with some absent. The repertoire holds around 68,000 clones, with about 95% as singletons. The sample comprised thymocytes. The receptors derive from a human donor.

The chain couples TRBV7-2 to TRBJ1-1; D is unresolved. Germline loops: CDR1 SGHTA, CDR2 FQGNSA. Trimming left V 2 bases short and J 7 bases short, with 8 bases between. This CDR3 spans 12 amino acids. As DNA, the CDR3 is TGTGCCAGCAGCTTATCAGTGGTTGAAGCTTTCTTT. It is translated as CASSLSVVEAFF.

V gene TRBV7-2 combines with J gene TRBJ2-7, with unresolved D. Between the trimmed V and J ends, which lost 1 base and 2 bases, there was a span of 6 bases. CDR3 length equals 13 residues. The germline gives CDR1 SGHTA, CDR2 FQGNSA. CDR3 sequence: CASSLVEPYEQYF. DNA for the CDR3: TGTGCCAGCAGCTTAGTGGAGCCCTACGAGCAGTACTTC.

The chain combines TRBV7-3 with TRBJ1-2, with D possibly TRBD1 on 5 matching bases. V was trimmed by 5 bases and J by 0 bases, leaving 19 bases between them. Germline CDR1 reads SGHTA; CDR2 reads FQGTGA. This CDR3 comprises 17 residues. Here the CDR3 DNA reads TGTGCCAGCAGCCCCCATCCGGGGGAAGAACCTAACTATGGCTACACCTTC. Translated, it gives CASSPHPGEEPNYGYTF.

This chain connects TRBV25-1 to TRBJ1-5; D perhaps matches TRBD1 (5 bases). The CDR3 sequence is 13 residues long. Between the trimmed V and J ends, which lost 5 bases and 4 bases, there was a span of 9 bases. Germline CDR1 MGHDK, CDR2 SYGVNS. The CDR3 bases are TGTGCCAGCAGTTTTCAGGGAAATCAGCCCCAGCATTTT. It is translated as CASSFQGNQPQHF.

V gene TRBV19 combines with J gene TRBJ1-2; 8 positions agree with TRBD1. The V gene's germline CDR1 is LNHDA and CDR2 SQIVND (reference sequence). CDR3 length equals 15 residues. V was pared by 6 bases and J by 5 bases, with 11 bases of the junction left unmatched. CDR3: CASRALTGEGYGYTF. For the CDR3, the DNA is TGTGCCAGTAGAGCACTGACAGGGGAAGGTTATGGCTACACCTTC.

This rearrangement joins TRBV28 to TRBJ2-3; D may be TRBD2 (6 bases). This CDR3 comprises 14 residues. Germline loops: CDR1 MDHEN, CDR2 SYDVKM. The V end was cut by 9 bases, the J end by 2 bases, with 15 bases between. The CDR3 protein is CASYPGGATDTQYF. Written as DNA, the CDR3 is TGTGCCAGTTACCCCGGAGGGGCCACAGATACGCAGTATTTT.

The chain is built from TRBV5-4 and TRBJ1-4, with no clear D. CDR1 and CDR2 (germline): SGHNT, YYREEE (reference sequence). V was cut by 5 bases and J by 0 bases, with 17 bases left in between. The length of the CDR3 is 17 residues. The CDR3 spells CASSLTVRPSTNEKLFF. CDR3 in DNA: TGTGCCAGCAGTCTCACAGTGAGACCCTCAACTAATGAAAAACTGTTTTTT.

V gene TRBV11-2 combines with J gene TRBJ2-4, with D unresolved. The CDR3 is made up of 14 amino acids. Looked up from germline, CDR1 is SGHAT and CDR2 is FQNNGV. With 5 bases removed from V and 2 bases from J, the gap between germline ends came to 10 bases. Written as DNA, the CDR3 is TGTGCCAGCAGCCCTCGGTGGTCCAAAAACATTCAGTACTTC. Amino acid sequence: CASSPRWSKNIQYF. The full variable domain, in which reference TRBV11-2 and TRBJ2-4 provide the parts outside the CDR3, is EAGVAQSPRYKIIEKRQSVAFWCNPISGHATLYWYQQILGQGPKLLIQFQNNGVVDDSQLPKDRFSAERLKGVDSTLKIQPAKLEDSAVYLCASSPRWSKNIQYFGAGTRLSVL.

This chain's CDR3 is CASTSSSGQPSFANTGELFF. CDR3 in DNA: TGCGCCAGCACGTCCTCCTCGGGACAGCCCTCGTTCGCGAACACCGGGGAGCTGTTTTTT. The J gene is TRBJ2-2, the V gene TRBV5-1; 7 nucleotides agree with TRBD1. V lost 6 bases and J lost 0; bases outside the gene matches: 20. Germline assignment: CDR1 SGHRS and CDR2 YFSETQ. CDR3 length equals 20 residues.

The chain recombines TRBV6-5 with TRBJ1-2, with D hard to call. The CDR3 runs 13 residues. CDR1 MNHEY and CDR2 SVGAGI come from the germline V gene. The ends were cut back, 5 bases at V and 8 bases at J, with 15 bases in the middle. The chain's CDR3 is CASSGSSLPGYTF. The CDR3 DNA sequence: TGTGCCAGCAGTGGCAGCTCCCTTCCCGGCTACACCTTC.

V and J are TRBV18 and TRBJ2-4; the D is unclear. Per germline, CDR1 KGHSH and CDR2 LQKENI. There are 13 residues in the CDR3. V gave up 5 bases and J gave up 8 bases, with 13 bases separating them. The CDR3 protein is CASSALKMDIQYF. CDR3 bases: TGTGCCAGCTCAGCCTTGAAAATGGACATTCAGTACTTC.

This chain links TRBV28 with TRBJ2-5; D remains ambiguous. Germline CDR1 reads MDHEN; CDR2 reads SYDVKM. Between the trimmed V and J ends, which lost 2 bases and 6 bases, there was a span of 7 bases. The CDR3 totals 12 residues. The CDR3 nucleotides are TGTGCCAGCAGTTTAAATGAGCAGACCCAGTACTTC. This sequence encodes CASSLNEQTQYF.

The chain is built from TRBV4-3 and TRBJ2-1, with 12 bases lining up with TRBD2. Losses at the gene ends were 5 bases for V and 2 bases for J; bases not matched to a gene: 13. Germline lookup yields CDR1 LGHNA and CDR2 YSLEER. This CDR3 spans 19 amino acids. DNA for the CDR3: TGCGCCAGCAGCGCCGAGACTAGCGGGGGAGCCAAACCCTACAATGAGCAGTTCTTC. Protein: CASSAETSGGAKPYNEQFF.

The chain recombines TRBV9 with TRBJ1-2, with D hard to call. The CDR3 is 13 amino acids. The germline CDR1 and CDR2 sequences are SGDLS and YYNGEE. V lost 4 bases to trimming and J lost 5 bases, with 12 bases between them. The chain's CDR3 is CASSQHTPYGYTF. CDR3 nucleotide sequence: TGTGCCAGCAGCCAGCACACACCGTATGGCTACACCTTC.

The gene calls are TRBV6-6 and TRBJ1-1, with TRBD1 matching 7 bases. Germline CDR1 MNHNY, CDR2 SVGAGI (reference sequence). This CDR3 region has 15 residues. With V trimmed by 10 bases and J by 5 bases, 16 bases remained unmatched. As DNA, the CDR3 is TGTGCCACCCAGGACAGGTGGAGGTACTGGACTGAAGCTTTCTTT. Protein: CATQDRWRYWTEAFF.

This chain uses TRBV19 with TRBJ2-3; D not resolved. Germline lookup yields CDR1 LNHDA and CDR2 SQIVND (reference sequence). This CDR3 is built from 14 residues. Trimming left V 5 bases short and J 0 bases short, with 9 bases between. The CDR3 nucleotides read TGTGCCAGTAGTCCCTTTTCTAGCACAGATACGCAGTATTTT. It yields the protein CASSPFSSTDTQYF.

The CDR3 DNA sequence: TGTGCCAGCAGTGACCACCTACCGGGACAGGGGATGGCAACTAATGAAAAACTGTTTTTT. Protein product: CASSDHLPGQGMATNEKLFF. This chain connects TRBV6-1 to TRBJ1-4; 10 nucleotides match TRBD1. The length of the CDR3 is 20 residues. Unmatched junction bases numbered 13, after V lost 3 bases and J lost 0 bases. The V gene's germline CDR1 is MNHNS and CDR2 SASEGT.

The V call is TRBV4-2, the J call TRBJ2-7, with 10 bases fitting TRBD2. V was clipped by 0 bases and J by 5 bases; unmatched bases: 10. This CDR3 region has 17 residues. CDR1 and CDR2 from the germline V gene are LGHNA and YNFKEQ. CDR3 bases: TGTGCCAGCAGCCAAGATCGAGCTAGCGGGGGAATGGACGAGCAGTACTTC. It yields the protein CASSQDRASGGMDEQYF.

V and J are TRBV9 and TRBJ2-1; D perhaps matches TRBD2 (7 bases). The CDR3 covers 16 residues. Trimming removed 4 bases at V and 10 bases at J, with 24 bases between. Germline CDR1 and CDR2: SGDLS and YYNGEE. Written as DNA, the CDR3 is TGTGCCAGCAGCCACTGGGGGGGCTCGTCTGAAGGCGAGCAGTTCTTC. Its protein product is CASSHWGGSSEGEQFF. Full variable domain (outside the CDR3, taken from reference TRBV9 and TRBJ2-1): DSGVTQTPKHLITATGQRVTLRCSPRSGDLSVYWYQQSLDQGLQFLIQYYNGEERAKGNILERFSAQQFPDLHSELNLSSLELGDSALYFCASSHWGGSSEGEQFFGPGTRLTVL.

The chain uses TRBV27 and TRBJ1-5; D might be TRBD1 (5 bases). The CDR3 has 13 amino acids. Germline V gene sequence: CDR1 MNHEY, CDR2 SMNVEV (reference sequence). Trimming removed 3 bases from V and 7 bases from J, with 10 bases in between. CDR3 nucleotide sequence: TGTGCCAGCAGTTTCGGGGCCCGGCAGCCCCAGCATTTT. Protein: CASSFGARQPQHF.